A single sample is the source of the 18 T cell receptor beta chains below, sequenced in a study of OX40 agonist ivuxolimab in advanced cancers. Sequencing was performed with immunoSEQ multiplex PCR; in TCRdb, only in-frame clones are kept and a portion is missing. Of roughly 61,000 clones listed, around 82% are singletons. Material: CD4+ or CD8+ T cells sorted from blood, obtained in a trial of the OX40 agonist ivuxolimab. These receptors originate from an adult with an advanced solid tumor such as melanoma, head and neck, liver or kidney cancer.

On this clone: At one boundary the junction diverges from the germline segment, which might be a read error. This chain links TRBV2 with TRBJ2-7, with D possibly being TRBD2 (6 bases). From germline, CDR1 is SNHLY and CDR2 FYNNEI. The CDR3 is 12 residues long. The CDR3 reads CASSEGTERTKF. The CDR3 DNA follows: TGTGCCAGCAGTGAGGGGACTGAGCGGACTAAATTC.

Details on this clone: Other DNA sequences in this specimen translate into the identical CDR3. The chain couples TRBV9 to TRBJ1-1; D is uncertain. The V gene's germline CDR1 is SGDLS and CDR2 YYNGEE. V lost 0 bases, J lost 1 base, and 4 bases lay in between. The CDR3 length is 13 residues. CDR3 DNA sequence: TGTGCCAGCAGCGTAGCGGGGAACACTGAAGCTTTCTTT. Translation: CASSVAGNTEAFF.

The genes are TRBV11-2 and TRBJ2-7; the D gene is possibly TRBD2 (5 bases). V was clipped by 5 bases and J by 0 bases, with 17 bases between them. This CDR3 comprises 16 residues. Germline CDR1 SGHAT, CDR2 FQNNGV. CDR3 sequence: CASSPFGHRDSYEQYF. Here the CDR3 DNA reads TGTGCCAGCAGCCCTTTCGGCCACCGGGACTCCTACGAGCAGTACTTC. The full variable domain, its missing parts supplied by reference TRBV11-2 and TRBJ2-7, is EAGVAQSPRYKIIEKRQSVAFWCNPISGHATLYWYQQILGQGPKLLIQFQNNGVVDDSQLPKDRFSAERLKGVDSTLKIQPAKLEDSAVYLCASSPFGHRDSYEQYFGPGTRLTVT.

The rearrangement joins TRBV7-9 to TRBJ2-7; weak D call: TRBD1 (6 bases). The CDR3 is 13 residues long. Germline CDR1 reads SEHNR; CDR2 reads FQNEAQ (reference sequence). Trimming shortened V by 7 bases and J by 3 bases, and 13 bases separated the two germline ends. The CDR3 spells CASNTYRDYEQYF. CDR3 DNA: TGTGCCAGCAACACTTACAGGGACTACGAGCAGTACTTC.

The chain combines TRBV2 with TRBJ2-2, with a tentative D call TRBD1 (7 bases). The CDR3 sequence is 17 residues long. V was cut by 4 bases and J by 0 bases, with 15 bases left in between. Germline CDR1 and CDR2: SNHLY and FYNNEI. CDR3: CASSVGGGVTNTGELFF. CDR3 DNA: TGTGCCAGCAGTGTAGGAGGGGGCGTCACGAACACCGGGGAGCTGTTTTTT.

The chain employs TRBV29-1 and TRBJ1-1; possibly TRBD1 for D (5 bases). CDR3 size: 13 residues. With 7 bases removed from V and 0 bases from J, the gap between germline ends came to 12 bases. Germline CDR1 is SQVTM and CDR2 is ANQGSEA. The CDR3: CSAGAGMNTEAFF. Written as DNA, the CDR3 is TGCAGCGCCGGGGCAGGGATGAACACTGAAGCTTTCTTT.

The gene calls are TRBV5-1 and TRBJ2-5, with 7 bases lining up with TRBD2. This CDR3 has 16 residues. Per the germline V gene, CDR1 is SGHRS and CDR2 is YFSETQ. J lost 5 bases, V lost 1 base, and 11 bases had no gene match. CDR3 sequence: CASSLKDPGRVETQYF. The CDR3 DNA sequence: TGCGCCAGCAGCTTGAAGGATCCGGGGAGGGTGGAGACCCAGTACTTC.

In nucleotides, the CDR3 is TGTGCCACCAGCAGAGATTTAAGGTCCGGGGAGCTGTTTTTT. It translates to CATSRDLRSGELFF. This rearrangement joins TRBV15 to TRBJ2-2; no reliable D call. The CDR3 consists of 14 residues. V lost 0 bases to trimming and J lost 6 bases, with 8 bases between them. Germline loops: CDR1 LNHNV, CDR2 YYDKDF (reference sequence).

This chain links TRBV7-8 with TRBJ2-7; D call uncertain. The CDR3 runs 14 residues. CDR1 is SGHVS, CDR2 FQNEAQ, per germline. The V end lost 5 bases, the J end lost 0 bases, and 11 bases lay between the germline ends. The DNA for the CDR3 is TGTGCCAGCAGCCTCTACGATCGCTCCTACGAGCAGTACTTC. The encoded protein is CASSLYDRSYEQYF.

This clone is deemed medium-sized. The chain is built from TRBV4-1 and TRBJ1-1, with D unclear. From germline, CDR1 is MGHRA and CDR2 YSYEKL. Trimming cost V 3 bases and J 0 bases, with 17 bases left between them. The CDR3 runs 17 residues. The CDR3 nucleotides are TGCGCCAGCAGCCACACAATGGCGAGGAGACTGAACACTGAAGCTTTCTTT. As protein: CASSHTMARRLNTEAFF.

The J gene is TRBJ2-2, the V gene TRBV18; possibly TRBD1 for D (5 bases). The ends were cut back, 2 bases at V and 3 bases at J, with 10 bases in the middle. CDR1 KGHSH and CDR2 LQKENI come from the germline V gene. The CDR3 totals 15 residues. CDR3 in amino acids: CASSPWQGDTGELFF. The CDR3 DNA is TGTGCCAGCTCACCATGGCAGGGCGACACCGGGGAGCTGTTTTTT.

V usage is TRBV28 and J usage is TRBJ2-1, with TRBD2 identical over 7 bases. V lost 4 bases, J lost 5 bases, and 5 bases stayed unmatched. This CDR3 is 14 amino acids long. Germline CDR1 reads MDHEN; CDR2 reads SYDVKM. In DNA form, the CDR3 reads TGTGCCAGCAGTTCATCGAGCGGGAACAATGAGCAGTTCTTC. Translated: CASSSSSGNNEQFF.

The rearrangement links TRBV30 to TRBJ2-1; 8 bases fit TRBD2. With 0 bases clipped from V and 4 bases from J, the junction kept 2 bases outside the gene matches. There are 14 residues in the CDR3. Germline CDR1 GTSNPN, CDR2 SVGIG (reference sequence). The CDR3 region has the DNA TGTGCCTGGAGTGTGGGACTAGAATACAATGAGCAGTTCTTC. It encodes CAWSVGLEYNEQFF.

The chain is built from TRBV10-3 and TRBJ2-5; D is unclear. Germline CDR1 is ENHRY and CDR2 is SYGVKD. V lost 0 bases to trimming and J lost 5 bases, with 1 base between them. This CDR3 is built from 11 residues. CDR3 in amino acids: CAISESETQYF. CDR3 nucleotide sequence: TGTGCCATCAGTGAGTCTGAGACCCAGTACTTC.

The rearrangement links TRBV6-1 to TRBJ2-7, with 8 nucleotides matching TRBD1. With V trimmed by 10 bases and J by 1 base, 12 bases remained unmatched. Germline CDR1 MNHNS, CDR2 SASEGT. This CDR3 contains 15 residues. The CDR3 spells CATQLLGQGSYEQYF. The DNA for the CDR3 is TGTGCCACCCAATTGTTAGGACAGGGATCCTACGAGCAGTACTTC.

V usage is TRBV19 and J usage is TRBJ1-3; maybe TRBD1 (6 bases). V shed 6 bases and J shed 0 bases, with 15 bases lying between them. Germline V gene data show CDR1 as LNHDA and CDR2 as SQIVND (reference sequence). There are 16 residues in the CDR3. The CDR3 region is CASSLGQAFSGNTIYF. CDR3 bases: TGTGCCAGTAGCCTGGGACAAGCCTTCTCTGGAAACACCATATATTTT. Full variable domain (rest looked up from reference TRBV19 and TRBJ1-3): DGGITQSPKYLFRKEGQNVTLSCEQNLNHDAMYWYRQDPGQGLRLIYYSQIVNDFQKGDIAEGYSVSREKKESFPLTVTSAQKNPTAFYLCASSLGQAFSGNTIYFGEGSWLTVV.

CDR3 residues: CASTSRRGSWEQYF. DNA of the CDR3: TGTGCCAGCACCTCCAGGAGGGGCTCCTGGGAGCAGTACTTC. V usage is TRBV6-5 and J usage is TRBJ2-7, with D possibly TRBD2 on 6 matching bases. V was trimmed by 7 bases and J by 7 bases, leaving 20 bases between them. This CDR3 comprises 14 residues. Germline assignment: CDR1 MNHEY and CDR2 SVGAGI.

The chain carries TRBV7-2 and TRBJ2-2; 7 nucleotides line up with TRBD2. In germline, CDR1 is SGHTA, CDR2 FQGNSA. CDR3 length: 17 amino acids. The V segment lost 2 bases and the J segment 3 bases; nucleotides outside the gene matches: 9. For the CDR3, the DNA is TGTGCCAGCAGCTTACGTGGGCGGGGGTTGGACACCGGGGAGCTGTTTTTT. It specifies CASSLRGRGLDTGELFF. Filled out from reference TRBV7-2 and TRBJ2-2, the complete variable domain reads GAGVSQSPSNKVTEKGKDVELRCDPISGHTALYWYRQSLGQGLEFLIYFQGNSAPDKSGLPSDRFSAERTGGSVSTLTIQRTQQEDSAVYLCASSLRGRGLDTGELFFGEGSRLTVL.